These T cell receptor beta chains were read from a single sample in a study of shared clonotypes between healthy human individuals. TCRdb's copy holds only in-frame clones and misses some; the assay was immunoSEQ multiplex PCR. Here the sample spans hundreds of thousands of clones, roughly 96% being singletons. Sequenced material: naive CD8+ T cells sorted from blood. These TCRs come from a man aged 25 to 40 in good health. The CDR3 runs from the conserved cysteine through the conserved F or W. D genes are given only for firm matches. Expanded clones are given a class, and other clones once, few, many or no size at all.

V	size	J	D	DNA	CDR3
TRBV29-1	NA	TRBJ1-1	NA	TGCAGCGTTGAAATCCTACAGGTTGAAGCTTTCTTT	CSVEILQVEAFF
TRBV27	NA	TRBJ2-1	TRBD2	TGTGCCAGCTGCCTTGGGACTAGCGGGAGCAATGAGCAGTTCTTC	CASCLGTSGSNEQFF
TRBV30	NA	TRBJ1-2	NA	TGTGCCTGGAGTCCTGGGGATGGCTACACCTTC	CAWSPGDGYTF
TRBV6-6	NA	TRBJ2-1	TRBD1	TGTGCCAGCAGTTACTCGAGAGACAGGGGCAATGAGCAGTTCTTC	CASSYSRDRGNEQFF
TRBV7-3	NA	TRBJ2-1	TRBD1	TGTGCCAGCAGCCCCCAGGGGACAGCGCCTTACAATGAGCAGTTCTTC	CASSPQGTAPYNEQFF
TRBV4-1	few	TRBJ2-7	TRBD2	TGCGCCAGCAGCCAAGGGGGGCTAGCGGGATTGGACGAGCAGTACTTC	CASSQGGLAGLDEQYF
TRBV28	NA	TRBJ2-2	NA	TGTGCCAGCAGTTTAATGGGAAAGGACACCGGGGAGCTGTTTTTT	CASSLMGKDTGELFF
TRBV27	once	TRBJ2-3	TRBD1	TGTGCCAGCAGTACAGGGGTAAGGTGGAATTTT	CASSTGVRWNF
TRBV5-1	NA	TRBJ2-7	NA	TGCGCCAGCAGCGGCAGCTCCTACGAGCAGTACTTC	CASSGSSYEQYF
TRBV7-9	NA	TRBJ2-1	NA	TGTGCCAGCAGTCACGGACTCAATGAGCAGTTCTTC	CASSHGLNEQFF
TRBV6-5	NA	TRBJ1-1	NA	TGTGCCAGCGGATGGGCAAGGAACACTGAAGCTTTCTTT	CASGWARNTEAFF
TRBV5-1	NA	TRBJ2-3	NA	TGCGCCAGCACCTCCTGGCCGGGACCAGCTAGCACAGATACGCAGTATTTT	CASTSWPGPASTDTQYF
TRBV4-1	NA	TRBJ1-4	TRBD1	TGCGCCAGCAGCCATCCCGGGACAGGGGATGAAAAACTGTTTTTT	CASSHPGTGDEKLFF
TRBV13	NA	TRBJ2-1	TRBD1	TGTGCCAGCAGCTCGGACAGGGATATGTATGAGCAGTTCTTC	CASSSDRDMYEQFF
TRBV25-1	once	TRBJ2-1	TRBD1	TGTGCCAGCAGTGAATTCGGACAGGGGGCTAACAATGAGCAGTTCTTC	CASSEFGQGANNEQFF
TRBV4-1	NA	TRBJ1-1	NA	TGCGCCAGCAGCCAAGCAGTCACGGGCTACACTGAAGCTTTCTTT	CASSQAVTGYTEAFF
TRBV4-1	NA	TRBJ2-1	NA	TGCGCCAGCAGCCAAGATTCGGTAGGGTCCAATGAGCAGTTCTTC	CASSQDSVGSNEQFF
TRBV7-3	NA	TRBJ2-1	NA	TGTGCCAGCAGCTTAGGTTTGCGAGATAGCTACAATGAGCAGTTCTTC	CASSLGLRDSYNEQFF